Each of the 18 T cell receptor beta chains below was sequenced from the same sample in a study of T-cell memory formation after mild COVID-19. TCRdb analysed the 5' RACE reads with MiXCR anew, one entry per CDR3 protein. The repertoire holds roughly 250,000 distinct CDR3 sequences, with 16% as singletons. Input material: PBMCs or a T cell subset sorted from them (not recorded which). These receptors were taken from a young man who had mild COVID-19 (a few samples of this study predate the infection). Cell type and time point are not known.

This clonotype was found many times. The chain has TRBV3-1 and TRBJ2-1, with a weak D call TRBD1 (6 bases). The length of the CDR3 is 15 residues. Germline V gives CDR1 LGHDT, CDR2 YNNKEL (reference sequence). Trimming shortened V by 1 base and J by 9 bases, and 16 bases separated the two germline ends. CDR3 residues: CASSQGQGRWGEQFF. CDR3 DNA: TGTGCCAGCAGCCAAGGGCAGGGGCGCTGGGGTGAGCAGTTCTTC.

The rearrangement joins TRBV2 to TRBJ1-1; 7 bases align to TRBD1. This CDR3 comprises 16 residues. Germline trimming cut 2 bases from V and 4 bases from J; bases unmatched to any gene: 10. Per germline, CDR1 SNHLY and CDR2 FYNNEI. DNA of the CDR3: TGTGCCAGCAGTGAATGGGGGACAGCCGTCGGCACTGAAGCTTTCTTT. Its translation: CASSEWGTAVGTEAFF.

This clonotype came up a few times. The chain combines TRBV20-1 with TRBJ2-7; 7 bases are a match to TRBD1. The CDR3 is made up of 17 amino acids. From germline, CDR1 is DFQATT and CDR2 SNEGSKA (reference sequence). J gave up 3 bases and V 0 bases, and 14 bases lay outside the gene matches. The CDR3 nucleotides read TGCAGTGCTAGAGACCCCACGGGACAGTCGGTAAGCTACGAGCAGTACGTC. Encoded protein: CSARDPTGQSVSYEQYV.

This clonotype was seen a few times. V usage is TRBV24-1 and J usage is TRBJ2-1; D remains ambiguous. The germline V gene encodes CDR1 KGHDR and CDR2 SFDVKD. This CDR3 contains 16 residues. The V end lost 5 bases, the J end lost 0 bases, and 13 bases lay between the germline ends. The CDR3, as DNA: TGTGCCACCAGTGCCATACGGTGGGGCTCCTACAATGAGCAGTTCTTC. This translates into CATSAIRWGSYNEQFF.

This clonotype was detected only a few times. This chain connects TRBV7-2 to TRBJ1-1, with D hard to call. This CDR3 comprises 13 residues. The V and J ends lost 11 bases and 1 base respectively, with 14 bases between them. The germline V gene has CDR1 SGHTA and CDR2 FQGNSA. The chain's CDR3 is CAGSPGSNTEAFF. The CDR3 coding sequence is TGTGCCGGATCCCCAGGATCGAACACTGAAGCTTTCTTT.

This clonotype was recorded a few times. CDR3 sequence (DNA): TGTGCCAGCAGTTTAGCGGCGGGACAGGGGGGCCGGTATCAGCCCCAGCATTTT. It codes for CASSLAAGQGGRYQPQHF. This rearrangement joins TRBV12-3 or TRBV12-4 to TRBJ1-5; 11 bases map to TRBD1. The CDR3 runs to 18 residues. The V and J ends lost 0 bases and 5 bases, in that order; junction bases with no gene match: 9.

This clonotype showed up many times. V gene TRBV20-1 combines with J gene TRBJ1-1, with D possibly being TRBD1 (5 bases). This CDR3 comprises 12 residues. V lost 6 bases, J lost 1 base, and 9 bases lay in between. The germline V gene encodes CDR1 DFQATT and CDR2 SNEGSKA (reference sequence). Here the CDR3 DNA reads TGCAGTGCCGTGGGGGGGAACACTGAAGCTTTCTTT. It codes for CSAVGGNTEAFF.

This clonotype was seen only a few times. The gene calls are TRBV7-8 and TRBJ1-5; 7 nucleotides agree with TRBD1. Per the germline V gene, CDR1 is SGHVS and CDR2 is FQNEAQ. This CDR3 has 16 residues. V trimming: 5 bases; J trimming: 2 bases; junction bases outside the gene matches: 9. Here the CDR3 DNA reads TGTGCCAGCAGCCCACCCCTAGACAGGGGCAATCAGCCCCAGCATTTT. Protein: CASSPPLDRGNQPQHF. The variable domain in full, completed from reference TRBV7-8 and TRBJ1-5, reads GAGVSQSPRYKVAKRGQDVALRCDPISGHVSLFWYQQALGQGPEFLTYFQNEAQLDKSGLPSDRFFAERPEGSVSTLKIQRTQQEDSAVYLCASSPPLDRGNQPQHFGDGTRLSIL.

This chain connects TRBV12-3 or TRBV12-4 to TRBJ2-7, with 11 positions matching TRBD2. The CDR3 runs to 15 residues. Germline trimming cut 5 bases from V and 3 bases from J; bases unmatched to any gene: 6. CDR3 DNA: TGTGCCAGCAGTCTCATAGCGGGGGGGGTCTACGAGCAGTACTTC. Translated: CASSLIAGGVYEQYF.

This clonotype was seen more than once but under ten times. The chain has TRBV5-1 and TRBJ2-1; D gene uncertain. The CDR3 sequence is 16 residues long. CDR1 is SGHRS, CDR2 YFSETQ, per germline. Trimming cost V 1 base and J 4 bases, with 15 bases left between them. For the CDR3, the DNA is TGCGCCAGCAGCTTGCACCCCTCGGACCCTTACAATGAGCAGTTCTTC. As protein: CASSLHPSDPYNEQFF.

This clonotype was observed a few times. The chain links TRBV4-3 to TRBJ2-6, with a tentative D call TRBD1 (5 bases). V shed 1 base and J shed 2 bases, with 9 bases lying between them. This CDR3 contains 16 residues. Germline values: CDR1 LGHNA, CDR2 YSLEER. CDR3 residues: CASSQGRDPGANVLTF. The CDR3 bases are TGCGCCAGCAGCCAAGGCAGGGATCCTGGGGCCAACGTCCTGACTTTC.

This clonotype was seen only once. The chain combines TRBV5-4 with TRBJ2-5, with D possibly TRBD1 on 5 matching bases. Per germline, CDR1 SGHNT and CDR2 YYREEE (reference sequence). This CDR3 is 14 amino acids long. The ends were cut back, 2 bases at V and 1 base at J, with 9 bases in the middle. The DNA of the CDR3 is TGTGCCAGCAGCTTCAAGGGGCCCCAAGAGACCCAGTACTTC. Protein sequence: CASSFKGPQETQYF.

This clonotype was recorded many times. The genes are TRBV3-1 and TRBJ2-2, with unresolved D. V was trimmed by 3 bases and J by 8 bases, leaving 4 bases between them. The germline gives CDR1 LGHDT, CDR2 YNNKEL (reference sequence). The CDR3 is 11 residues long. The CDR3 region is CASSQLGELFF. DNA for the CDR3: TGTGCCAGCAGCCAGCTGGGGGAGCTGTTTTTT.

This chain uses TRBV6-6 with TRBJ1-2, with TRBD1 matching over 7 bases. The V gene end was trimmed by 8 bases and the J gene end by 6 bases; junction bases not matched to a gene: 15. Germline lookup yields CDR1 MNHNY and CDR2 SVGAGI (reference sequence). The CDR3 length is 15 residues. CDR3 nucleotides: TGTGCCAGCCCTTACCGGCCGACAGGGCTGGATGGCTACACCTTC. Translated: CASPYRPTGLDGYTF.

The gene calls are TRBV20-1 and TRBJ2-3; no definite D call. The CDR3 runs to 13 residues. CDR1 and CDR2 from the germline V gene are DFQATT and SNEGSKA (reference sequence). The V end was cut by 6 bases, the J end by 5 bases, with 15 bases between. CDR3 sequence (DNA): TGCAGTGCCACGGTCCCGACCGTAGATACGCAGTATTTT. Protein: CSATVPTVDTQYF.

CDR3 sequence (DNA): TGTGCCAGCAGTACCCGAGCAGCGGCGAACACCGGGGAGCTGTTTTTT. Encoded protein: CASSTRAAANTGELFF. The V call is TRBV6-1, the J call TRBJ2-2, with D perhaps matching TRBD2 (5 bases). The germline CDR1 and CDR2 sequences are MNHNS and SASEGT. This CDR3 has 16 amino acids. The V end lost 5 bases, the J end lost 0 bases, and 13 bases lay between the germline ends.

The chain is built from TRBV5-4 and TRBJ2-7, with 8 bases fitting TRBD2. V was pared by 5 bases and J by 9 bases, with 13 bases of the junction left unmatched. Germline-derived CDR1 and CDR2 are SGHNT and YYREEE (reference sequence). CDR3 length: 14 residues. CDR3: CASRSGSGVSAQYF. The DNA of the CDR3 is TGTGCCAGCAGGAGCGGTAGCGGGGTGTCGGCGCAGTACTTC.

This clonotype was counted at least ten times. The chain combines TRBV9 with TRBJ1-2, with no clear D. CDR1 is SGDLS and CDR2 is YYNGEE in the germline V gene. The CDR3 totals 12 residues. The ends were cut back, 4 bases at V and 5 bases at J, with 9 bases in the middle. In DNA form, the CDR3 reads TGTGCCAGCAGCCGGGGAGAATATGGCTACACCTTC. Protein: CASSRGEYGYTF.